Listed below are T cell receptor beta chains from one sample, sequenced in a study of early T cells in non-severe SARS-CoV-2 infection. A single record per CDR3 protein comes from TCRdb applying MiXCR to the 5' RACE reads. The sample includes 25,000 to 30,000 distinct CDR3 sequences, 4.4% of them seen just once. Sequencing was carried out using whole blood. The source is an adult who was a healthcare worker with PCR-confirmed SARS-CoV-2 infection or an uninfected control (not recorded which). Both conserved end residues are part of each CDR3. D genes are given only for firm matches. Only some rows state a clone size, as once, few, many or a class for expanded clones.

abundance | d_gene | j_gene | v_gene | CDR3aa | CDR3nt
. | . | TRBJ1-1 | TRBV11-2 | CASSSGGFSEAFF | TGTGCCAGCAGCTCGGGCGGGTTTTCTGAAGCTTTCTTT
many | . | TRBJ1-2 | TRBV29-1 | CSASKTRQIFYGYTF | TGCAGCGCAAGTAAGACTCGCCAAATCTTCTATGGCTACACCTTC
many | TRBD1 | TRBJ2-1 | TRBV11-3 | CASSTRDRDNEQFF | TGTGCCAGCAGCACCCGGGACAGAGACAATGAGCAGTTCTTC
. | TRBD1 | TRBJ2-5 | TRBV3-1 | CASSQEGQGRETQYF | TGTGCCAGCAGCCAAGAGGGACAGGGTAGGGAGACCCAGTACTTC
many | . | TRBJ2-3 | TRBV20-1 | CSARDPEATDTQYF | TGCAGTGCTAGAGATCCCGAGGCCACAGATACGCAGTATTTT
many | . | TRBJ2-4 | TRBV29-1 | CSLGRKGWAKNIQYF | TGCAGCTTAGGGAGGAAGGGATGGGCCAAAAACATTCAGTACTTC
. | . | TRBJ1-1 | TRBV7-3 | CASSLSGKDEAFF | TGTGCCAGCAGCTTGTCCGGTAAAGATGAAGCTTTCTTT
many | TRBD1 | TRBJ2-7 | TRBV7-8 | CASILGQGAFYEQYF | TGTGCCAGCATATTAGGTCAGGGGGCTTTCTACGAGCAGTACTTC
many | . | TRBJ2-3 | TRBV20-1 | CSASSGLGTQYF | TGCAGTGCTAGCTCTGGTTTGGGTACGCAGTATTTT
. | . | TRBJ1-2 | TRBV7-2 | CASSNNGYTF | TGTGCCAGCAGCAATAATGGCTACACCTTC
few | TRBD1 | TRBJ2-3 | TRBV28 | CASSPTVTGGFTDTQYF | TGTGCCAGCAGTCCGACCGTCACAGGGGGCTTTACAGATACGCAGTATTTT
. | . | TRBJ2-2 | TRBV4-1 | CASSQDLGGPDYTGELFF | TGCGCCAGCAGCCAAGATTTAGGAGGCCCAGACTACACCGGGGAGCTGTTTTTT
many | TRBD2 | TRBJ2-1 | TRBV13 | CASSSGLAGVNEQFF | TGTGCCAGCAGCTCGGGACTAGCGGGAGTAAATGAGCAGTTCTTC
many | TRBD2 | TRBJ2-5 | TRBV27 | CASSSPGTSGNYYQETQYF | TGTGCCAGCAGTTCGCCCGGGACTAGCGGAAACTATTACCAAGAGACCCAGTACTTC
. | TRBD2 | TRBJ2-3 | TRBV24-1 | CATSDFLAASTDTQYF | TGTGCCACCAGTGATTTTCTAGCGGCTAGCACAGATACGCAGTATTTT
many | . | TRBJ2-3 | TRBV12-3/TRBV12-4 | CASSPTETRGTDTQYF | TGTGCCAGCAGTCCCACCGAGACTAGAGGCACAGATACGCAGTATTTT
many | TRBD1 | TRBJ2-1 | TRBV18 | CASSLLYGTGGNNEQFF | TGTGCCAGCTCACTCCTTTACGGGACAGGGGGCAACAATGAGCAGTTCTTC
. | TRBD2 | TRBJ2-1 | TRBV12-3/TRBV12-4 | CASSRRLAPSDEQFF | TGTGCCAGCAGCAGACGACTAGCGCCTAGCGATGAGCAGTTCTTC
. | TRBD2 | TRBJ2-1 | TRBV7-2 | CASSLGLAHEQFF | TGTGCCAGCAGCCTGGGACTAGCCCATGAGCAGTTCTTC
many | . | TRBJ2-1 | TRBV11-2 | CASRVDSSYNEQFF | TGTGCCAGCAGGGTAGACAGCTCCTACAATGAGCAGTTCTTC
. | . | TRBJ2-3 | TRBV11-3 | CASSFGDFPTQYF | TGTGCCAGCAGCTTTGGGGACTTTCCTACGCAGTATTTT
few | . | TRBJ1-2 | TRBV19 | CASSIGRTPNYGYTF | TGTGCCAGTAGTATAGGGCGGACCCCCAACTATGGCTACACCTTC
. | . | TRBJ1-1 | TRBV3-1 | CASSQRVNTEAFF | TGTGCCAGCAGCCAGAGAGTGAACACTGAAGCTTTCTTT
many | TRBD2 | TRBJ2-7 | TRBV4-2 | CASSQESAGVAYEQYF | TGTGCCAGCAGCCAAGAGTCGGCGGGAGTGGCATACGAGCAGTACTTC
many | TRBD2 | TRBJ2-1 | TRBV13 | CASSSQTDLAGPNNEQFF | TGTGCCAGCAGCTCCCAAACCGACCTAGCGGGCCCGAACAATGAGCAGTTCTTC
many | TRBD1 | TRBJ2-4 | TRBV19 | CASSISVTGNIQYF | TGTGCCAGTAGTATCTCTGTGACAGGGAACATTCAGTACTTC